Listed below are T cell receptor beta chains from one sample, sequenced in a study of cytomegalovirus exposure and HLA in healthy donors. Sequencing used immunoSEQ multiplex PCR; TCRdb keeps in-frame clones, though not all of them. The repertoire includes tens of thousands of clones, approximately 91% of them detected once, and about 2.5% sits in the top ten. Source material: PBMCs. These receptors all come from a young woman in good health and CMV-seronegative. Each CDR3 is given with its conserved first and last residue. D genes are given only for firm matches. Clone size, where shown, is once, few, many, or a class for clones that have expanded.

TRBV29-1	.	.	TRBJ1-2	CSVDRVAYGYTF	TGCAGCGTTGACAGGGTGGCCTATGGCTACACCTTC
TRBV29-1	few	TRBD1	TRBJ1-4	CSVNLRDREEEKLFF	TGCAGCGTTAACCTGCGGGACAGGGAAGAGGAAAAACTGTTTTTT
TRBV6-6	.	TRBD2	TRBJ2-1	CASQALAGVNEQFF	TGTGCCAGCCAGGCCCTAGCGGGAGTCAATGAGCAGTTCTTC
TRBV2	.	TRBD1	TRBJ2-5	CASNRDRGGETQYF	TGTGCCAGCAATAGGGACAGGGGGGGTGAGACCCAGTACTTC
TRBV7-9	.	TRBD2	TRBJ2-3	CSSPAGGEDTQYF	TGTTCCAGCCCAGCGGGAGGGGAGGATACGCAGTATTTT
TRBV11-2	.	TRBD2	TRBJ2-1	CASSISGNIYNEQFF	TGTGCCAGCAGCATTAGCGGGAACATATACAATGAGCAGTTCTTC
TRBV5-5	.	TRBD2	TRBJ2-7	CASSLVIAGDYEQYF	TGTGCCAGCAGCTTGGTAATAGCGGGAGACTACGAGCAGTACTTC
TRBV28	.	TRBD1	TRBJ2-7	CASRPQGTYEQYF	TGTGCCAGCAGACCACAGGGGACCTACGAGCAGTACTTC
TRBV19	.	.	TRBJ1-5	CASSMRIGNQPQHF	TGTGCCAGTAGTATGAGGATTGGGAATCAGCCCCAGCATTTT
TRBV5-6	.	.	TRBJ2-7	CASSITNRQVWREQYF	TGTGCCAGCAGCATCACGAACAGACAGGTATGGCGCGAGCAGTACTTC
TRBV9	.	.	TRBJ1-1	CASSKSGGNTEAFF	TGTGCCAGCAGCAAGAGCGGAGGGAACACTGAAGCTTTCTTT
TRBV5-6	.	TRBD2	TRBJ2-7	CASSFGRGSGREYEQYF	TGTGCCAGCAGCTTTGGACGGGGTAGCGGGAGAGAATACGAGCAGTACTTC
TRBV7-7	.	TRBD1	TRBJ2-3	CASSSGQATDTQYF	TGTGCCAGCAGCTCGGGACAGGCCACAGATACGCAGTATTTT
TRBV9	.	TRBD1	TRBJ2-2	CASSLDRGRTGELFF	TGTGCCAGCAGCCTCGACAGGGGGCGAACCGGGGAGCTGTTTTTT
TRBV19	.	.	TRBJ2-7	CASRHSIFYEQYF	TGTGCCAGCAGACACTCCATCTTCTACGAGCAGTACTTC
TRBV9	.	.	TRBJ1-3	CASSVDMAAGNTIYF	TGTGCCAGCAGCGTAGACATGGCGGCTGGAAACACCATATATTTT
TRBV4-3	.	TRBD2	TRBJ2-1	CASSQGTSAGNEQFF	TGCGCCAGCAGCCAAGGGACTAGCGCCGGCAATGAGCAGTTCTTC
TRBV15	.	.	TRBJ1-1	CATSRDSGGMNTEAFF	TGTGCCACCAGCAGAGATAGTGGGGGCATGAACACTGAAGCTTTCTTT
TRBV5-4	.	TRBD2	TRBJ2-1	CASSTKRELVDEQFF	TGTGCCAGCAGCACGAAGCGGGAGTTGGTAGATGAGCAGTTCTTC
TRBV7-2	.	TRBD1	TRBJ1-2	CASSLSQGGNYGYTF	TGTGCCAGCAGCTTGAGCCAGGGGGGTAACTATGGCTACACCTTC
TRBV10-3	once	TRBD2	TRBJ2-3	CAISPAGGPSDTQYF	TGTGCCATCTCTCCAGCGGGAGGGCCTTCCGATACGCAGTATTTT
TRBV2	.	.	TRBJ1-3	CASSERVRGGTIYF	TGTGCCAGCAGTGAGCGGGTCCGAGGTGGCACCATATATTTT
TRBV19	.	.	TRBJ2-3	CASSIVAGREDTQYF	TGTGCCAGTAGTATAGTGGCGGGACGCGAAGATACGCAGTATTTT
TRBV28	.	.	TRBJ1-6	CASSLQTSPLHF	TGTGCCAGCAGTCTACAGACCTCACCCCTCCACTTT
TRBV18	.	TRBD1	TRBJ1-5	CASSVRGPAGQPQHF	TGTGCCAGCTCTGTCAGGGGGCCGGCGGGCCAGCCCCAGCATTTT
TRBV6-5	.	TRBD1	TRBJ2-7	CASSGGQGKTYEQYF	TGTGCCAGCAGTGGCGGACAGGGGAAAACCTACGAGCAGTACTTC
TRBV13	once	TRBD2	TRBJ2-1	CASSDITGTSGSYNEQFF	TGTGCCAGCAGCGATATTACCGGGACTAGCGGAAGTTACAATGAGCAGTTCTTC
TRBV28	.	TRBD1	TRBJ2-2	CASTTLDRGNTGELFF	TGTGCCAGCACAACCTTGGACAGGGGGAACACCGGGGAGCTGTTTTTT
TRBV5-4	few	.	TRBJ2-2	CASRAASAGELFF	TGTGCCAGCAGGGCAGCGTCGGCCGGGGAGCTGTTTTTT
TRBV6-1	.	.	TRBJ2-1	CASSEGPWQYNEQFF	TGTGCCAGCAGTGAAGGTCCCTGGCAGTACAATGAGCAGTTCTTC
TRBV4-2	.	TRBD2	TRBJ2-7	CASSPQRETGEQYF	TGTGCCAGCAGCCCTCAGCGGGAGACCGGCGAGCAGTACTTC
TRBV7-9	once	TRBD1	TRBJ2-7	CASSLASGGMGEQYF	TGTGCCAGCAGCTTAGCGTCAGGGGGCATGGGGGAGCAGTACTTC
TRBV7-2	.	.	TRBJ2-1	CASSLTNHLVSSYNEQFF	TGTGCCAGCAGCTTAACCAACCATTTAGTGAGCTCCTACAATGAGCAGTTCTTC
TRBV5-4	.	TRBD2	TRBJ2-3	CASSRGLAGGTSTDTQYF	TGTGCCAGCAGCCGCGGACTAGCGGGAGGCACTAGCACAGATACGCAGTATTTT
TRBV5-5	.	TRBD1	TRBJ2-5	CASSPDRVQETQYF	TGTGCCAGCAGCCCCGACAGGGTGCAAGAGACCCAGTACTTC
TRBV10-3	.	TRBD1	TRBJ2-7	CAISGGDRGLDEQYF	TGTGCCATCAGTGGGGGGGACAGGGGATTGGACGAGCAGTACTTC
TRBV19	.	.	TRBJ2-1	CASSMRQDNEQFF	TGTGCCAGTAGTATGCGACAGGACAATGAGCAGTTCTTC
TRBV27	.	TRBD1	TRBJ1-4	CASSSSPIWTGMKEKLFF	TGTGCCAGCAGTTCCTCCCCCATATGGACAGGCATGAAGGAAAAACTGTTTTTT
TRBV5-1	.	.	TRBJ2-1	CASSPQGFANEQFF	TGCGCCAGCAGCCCACAGGGATTTGCTAATGAGCAGTTCTTC
TRBV30	.	.	TRBJ2-1	CAWMDSNEQFF	TGTGCCTGGATGGACAGCAATGAGCAGTTCTTC
TRBV5-1	.	TRBD2	TRBJ2-1	CASSPGLAGANEQFF	TGCGCCAGCAGCCCGGGACTAGCGGGAGCCAATGAGCAGTTCTTC
TRBV5-5	.	TRBD1	TRBJ2-2	CASSPTPRTGRNTGELFF	TGTGCCAGCAGCCCTACCCCCCGGACAGGACGGAACACCGGGGAGCTGTTTTTT
TRBV28	once	TRBD2	TRBJ2-1	CASSAVGSGHTNEQFF	TGTGCCAGCAGCGCCGTGGGTAGCGGGCATACCAATGAGCAGTTCTTC
TRBV28	.	.	TRBJ1-4	CASSLRSGVFHEKLFF	TGTGCCAGCAGTTTAAGATCAGGGGTTTTTCATGAAAAACTGTTTTTT
TRBV27	.	TRBD1	TRBJ2-2	CASNPDRVGTGELFF	TGTGCCAGCAACCCAGACAGGGTTGGCACCGGGGAGCTGTTTTTT
TRBV13	once	TRBD1	TRBJ2-3	CASSLAGGSTDTQYF	TGTGCCAGCAGCTTAGCAGGGGGAAGCACAGATACGCAGTATTTT
TRBV2	.	.	TRBJ1-2	CASRDRPANYGYTF	TGTGCCAGCAGAGACAGGCCAGCTAACTATGGCTACACCTTC
TRBV18	.	TRBD2	TRBJ2-7	CASSPSGTSGIPYYEQYF	TGTGCCAGCTCACCTAGTGGGACTAGCGGGATACCCTACTACGAGCAGTACTTC
TRBV7-2	.	.	TRBJ2-1	CASSLGGPRQRIYNEQFF	TGTGCCAGCAGCTTAGGAGGCCCACGCCAGCGGATCTACAATGAGCAGTTCTTC
TRBV6-6	once	TRBD1	TRBJ1-1	CASSYPGQGEAFF	TGTGCCAGCAGTTACCCGGGACAGGGTGAAGCTTTCTTT
TRBV4-2	.	TRBD1	TRBJ1-2	CASSQVSLRDSLYGYTF	TGTGCCAGCAGCCAAGTTTCGTTACGGGACAGTCTCTATGGCTACACCTTC
TRBV7-8	few	.	TRBJ1-1	CASSLMTRGAKTEAFF	TGTGCCAGCAGCTTGATGACCAGGGGCGCGAAGACTGAAGCTTTCTTT
TRBV6-5	.	TRBD2	TRBJ2-3	CASSYWASGTDTQYF	TGTGCCAGCAGTTATTGGGCTAGCGGAACAGATACGCAGTATTTT